This TCR beta chain was documented in a study of regulatory T cells in long-lasting Graves disease. This clonotype came up many times. The sample's time point: newly diagnosed GD, antithyroid drugs for less than 3 months. There was RNA extracted from PBMCs, and the TCR library was made from it. Xi'an, China, was home to the endocrinology department that provided patients. A volume of approximately 10 milliliters of peripheral blood was collected in EDTA tubes. Arm-PCR of CDR3 regions with iRepertoire HTBI primers generated TCR beta libraries. One entry per CDR3 protein results from TCRdb running MiXCR on the multiplex PCR reads. The sample lists about half a million distinct CDR3 sequences, around 11% occurring once. The same specimen was also included in a second study, on T cells in Graves' hyperthyroidism and ophthalmopathy. This second study says: The hyperthyroidism patients had all been newly diagnosed, and their disease duration was under 2 months. Their ages ranged from 18 to 65 years.

The receptor comes from a woman aged 25 to 39 with Graves disease. The material was peripheral blood mononuclear cells (PBMCs), obtained at new diagnosis, from a patient treated with antithyroid drugs.

The CDR3 DNA follows: TGTGCCAGCTCCCACAACGGACAGGGGGTCGGGGAGCAGTTCTTC. Translated: CASSHNGQGVGEQFF. The rearrangement joins TRBV18 to TRBJ2-1; TRBD1 agrees at 10 bases. Germline trimming cut 6 bases from V and 10 bases from J; bases unmatched to any gene: 12. Per the germline V gene, CDR1 is KGHSH and CDR2 is LQKENI. CDR3 size: 15 residues.